The next 5 T cell receptor beta chains were all read from a single sample in a study of blood T cell repertoires in COVID-19. Profiling relied on immunoSEQ multiplex PCR, and the TCRdb table lists in-frame clones only, not all of them. Here the sample spans roughly 120,000 clones, more than 80% being singletons. The sequenced material came from peripheral blood. These TCRs come from a woman aged 55-75 years with acute or convalescent COVID-19.

The rearrangement links TRBV19 to TRBJ1-6; D is undetermined. The CDR3 has 13 amino acids. V dropped 1 base and J dropped 8 bases, with 6 bases sitting between them. CDR1 and CDR2 from the germline V gene are LNHDA and SQIVND (reference sequence). CDR3 in amino acids: CASSIGGDSPLHF. CDR3 DNA sequence: TGTGCCAGTAGTATAGGCGGGGATTCACCCCTCCACTTT.

The CDR3 reads CGTGEMNTEAFF. CDR3 DNA: TGTGGGACAGGGGAAATGAACACTGAAGCTTTCTTT. The J gene is TRBJ1-1, the V gene TRBV6-5; TRBD1 matches 9 bases. Per the germline V gene, CDR1 is MNHEY and CDR2 is SVGAGI. The CDR3 loop spans 12 amino acids.

The chain links TRBV20-1 to TRBJ1-1; D unclear. CDR1 DFQATT and CDR2 SNEGSKA come from the germline V gene (reference sequence). CDR3 size: 12 residues. V lost 3 bases and J lost 7, with 12 bases in between. The chain's CDR3 is CSASDGGDEAFF. The CDR3 DNA reads as TGCAGTGCTAGTGACGGAGGTGATGAAGCTTTCTTT.

V and J are TRBV5-1 and TRBJ2-1, with D possibly being TRBD2 (5 bases). The V end lost 4 bases, the J end lost 5 bases, and 13 bases lay between the germline ends. This CDR3 spans 14 amino acids. The germline V gene encodes CDR1 SGHRS and CDR2 YFSETQ. Here the CDR3 DNA reads TGCGCCAGCAGCCAAAACGGACTGAACAATGAGCAGTTCTTC. Its translation is CASSQNGLNNEQFF.

The chain joins TRBV5-4 to TRBJ1-2, with 8 nucleotides matching TRBD1. CDR1 and CDR2 (germline): SGHNT, YYREEE (reference sequence). V shed 4 bases, J shed 8 bases, and the junction held 4 bases outside the gene matches. This CDR3 has 12 residues. CDR3 loop: CASSPTGVGYTF. The CDR3 region has the DNA TGTGCCAGCAGCCCGACAGGGGTGGGCTACACCTTC.